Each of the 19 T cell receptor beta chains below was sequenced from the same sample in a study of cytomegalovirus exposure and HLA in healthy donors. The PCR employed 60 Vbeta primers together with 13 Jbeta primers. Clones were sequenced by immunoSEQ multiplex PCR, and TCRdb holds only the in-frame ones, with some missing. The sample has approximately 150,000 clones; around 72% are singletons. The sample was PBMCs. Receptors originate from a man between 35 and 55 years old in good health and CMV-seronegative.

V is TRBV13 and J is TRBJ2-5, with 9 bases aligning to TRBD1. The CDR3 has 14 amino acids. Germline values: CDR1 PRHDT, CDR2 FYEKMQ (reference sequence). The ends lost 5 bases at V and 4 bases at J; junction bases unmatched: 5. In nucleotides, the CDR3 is TGTGCCAGCAGCCATACAGGGGGCGCAGAGACCCAGTACTTC. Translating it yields CASSHTGGAETQYF.

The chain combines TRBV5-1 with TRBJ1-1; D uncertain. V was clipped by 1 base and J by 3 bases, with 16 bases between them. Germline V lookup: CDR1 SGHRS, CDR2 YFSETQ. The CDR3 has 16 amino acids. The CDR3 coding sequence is TGCGCCAGCAGCTTGAAGGTGAGCGGGTACGACACTGAAGCTTTCTTT. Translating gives CASSLKVSGYDTEAFF.

The CDR3 nucleotides read TGTGCCAGCAGTGGGGGAGGGGACTACTCCTACGAGCAGTACTTC. Protein product: CASSGGGDYSYEQYF. The rearrangement uses TRBV6-1 and TRBJ2-7, with 7 bases lining up with TRBD2. The J segment lost 0 bases and the V segment lost 4 bases, leaving 6 bases of the junction unmatched. Germline V gene sequence: CDR1 MNHNS, CDR2 SASEGT. The length of the CDR3 is 15 residues.

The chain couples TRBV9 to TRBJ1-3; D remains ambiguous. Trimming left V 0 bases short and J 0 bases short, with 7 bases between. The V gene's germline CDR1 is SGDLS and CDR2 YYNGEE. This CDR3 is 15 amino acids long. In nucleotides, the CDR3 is TGTGCCAGCAGCGTAGGCGGGAGCTCTGGAAACACCATATATTTT. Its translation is CASSVGGSSGNTIYF.

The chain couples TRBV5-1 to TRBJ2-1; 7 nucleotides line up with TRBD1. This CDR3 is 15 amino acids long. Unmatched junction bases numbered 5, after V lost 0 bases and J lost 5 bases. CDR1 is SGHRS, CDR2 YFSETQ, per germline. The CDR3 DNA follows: TGCGCCAGCAGCTTGGCGCCAGACAGGGACAATGAGCAGTTCTTC. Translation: CASSLAPDRDNEQFF.

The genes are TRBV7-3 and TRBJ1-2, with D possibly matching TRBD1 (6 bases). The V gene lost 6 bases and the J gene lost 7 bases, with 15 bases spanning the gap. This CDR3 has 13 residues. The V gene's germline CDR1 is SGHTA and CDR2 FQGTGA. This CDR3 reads CASRQDSPCGYTF. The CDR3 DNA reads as TGTGCCAGCAGACAGGACAGCCCCTGTGGCTACACCTTC.

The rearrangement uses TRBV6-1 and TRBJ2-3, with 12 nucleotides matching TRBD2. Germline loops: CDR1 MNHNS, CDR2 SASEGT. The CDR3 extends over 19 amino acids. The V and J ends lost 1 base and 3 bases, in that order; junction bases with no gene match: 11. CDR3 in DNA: TGTGCCAGCAGTGAAGTCCGAGCTGGACTAGCGGGACGTACAGATACGCAGTATTTT. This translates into CASSEVRAGLAGRTDTQYF.

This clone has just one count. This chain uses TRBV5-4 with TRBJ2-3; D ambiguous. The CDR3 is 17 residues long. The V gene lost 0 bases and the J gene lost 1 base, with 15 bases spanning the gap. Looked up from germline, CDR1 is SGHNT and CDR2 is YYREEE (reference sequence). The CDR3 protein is CASSLAGHPQGTDTQYF. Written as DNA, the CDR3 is TGTGCCAGCAGCTTGGCCGGCCACCCGCAGGGCACAGATACGCAGTATTTT.

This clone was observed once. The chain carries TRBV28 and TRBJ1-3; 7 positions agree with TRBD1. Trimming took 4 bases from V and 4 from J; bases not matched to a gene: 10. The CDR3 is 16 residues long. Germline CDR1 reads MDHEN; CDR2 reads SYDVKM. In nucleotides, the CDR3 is TGTGCCAGCAGTTCTAATGACAGGGTATCCGGAAACACCATATATTTT. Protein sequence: CASSSNDRVSGNTIYF.

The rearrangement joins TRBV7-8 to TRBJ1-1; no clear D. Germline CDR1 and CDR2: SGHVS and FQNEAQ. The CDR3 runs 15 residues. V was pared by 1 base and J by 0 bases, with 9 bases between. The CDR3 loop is CASSLVSVMNTEAFF. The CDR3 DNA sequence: TGTGCCAGCAGCTTAGTTTCAGTCATGAACACTGAAGCTTTCTTT.

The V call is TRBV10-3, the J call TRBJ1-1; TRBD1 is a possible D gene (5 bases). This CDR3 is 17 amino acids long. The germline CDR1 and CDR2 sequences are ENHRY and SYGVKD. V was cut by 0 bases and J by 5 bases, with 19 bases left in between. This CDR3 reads CAISESRIAQGRTEAFF. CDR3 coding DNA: TGTGCCATCAGTGAGTCGAGGATTGCTCAGGGCCGAACTGAAGCTTTCTTT.

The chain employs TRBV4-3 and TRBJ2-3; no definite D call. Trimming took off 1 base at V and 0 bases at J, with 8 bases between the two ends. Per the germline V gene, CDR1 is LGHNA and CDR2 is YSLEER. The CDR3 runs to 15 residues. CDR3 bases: TGCGCCAGCAGCCAAGGTAACACGAGCACAGATACGCAGTATTTT. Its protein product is CASSQGNTSTDTQYF.

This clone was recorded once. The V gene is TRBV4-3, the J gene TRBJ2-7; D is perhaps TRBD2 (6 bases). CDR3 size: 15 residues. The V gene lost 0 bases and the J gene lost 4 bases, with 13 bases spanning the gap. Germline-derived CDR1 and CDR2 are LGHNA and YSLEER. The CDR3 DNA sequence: TGCGCCAGCAGCCAAGAGACTAGAAACCTTTACGAGCAGTACTTC. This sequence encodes CASSQETRNLYEQYF.

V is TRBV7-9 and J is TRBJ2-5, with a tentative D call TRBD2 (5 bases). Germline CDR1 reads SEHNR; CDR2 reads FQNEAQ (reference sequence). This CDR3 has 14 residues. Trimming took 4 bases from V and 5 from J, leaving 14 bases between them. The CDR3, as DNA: TGTGCCAGCAGCTATAGAGGGCATCCCGAGACCCAGTACTTC. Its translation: CASSYRGHPETQYF.

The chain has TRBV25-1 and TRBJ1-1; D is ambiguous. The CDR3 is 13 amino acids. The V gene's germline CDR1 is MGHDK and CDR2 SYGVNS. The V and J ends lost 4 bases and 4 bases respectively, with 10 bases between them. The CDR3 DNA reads TGTGCCAGCAGTGTGGCAGCGAGCACTGAAGCTTTCTTT. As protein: CASSVAASTEAFF.

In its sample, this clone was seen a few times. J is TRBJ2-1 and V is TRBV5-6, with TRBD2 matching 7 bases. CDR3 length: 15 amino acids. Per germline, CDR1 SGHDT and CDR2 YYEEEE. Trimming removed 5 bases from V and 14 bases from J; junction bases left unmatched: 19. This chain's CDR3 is CASRSLTIEDREEFF. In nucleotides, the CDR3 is TGTGCCAGCAGGTCATTGACGATCGAAGATCGGGAGGAGTTCTTC.

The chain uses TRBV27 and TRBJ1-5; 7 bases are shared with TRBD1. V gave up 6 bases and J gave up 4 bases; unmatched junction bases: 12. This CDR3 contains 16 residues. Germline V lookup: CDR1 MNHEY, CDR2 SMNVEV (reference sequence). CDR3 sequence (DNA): TGTGCCAGCAGCCGTGTGGGGGCAGGGGGGAATCAGCCCCAGCATTTT. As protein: CASSRVGAGGNQPQHF.

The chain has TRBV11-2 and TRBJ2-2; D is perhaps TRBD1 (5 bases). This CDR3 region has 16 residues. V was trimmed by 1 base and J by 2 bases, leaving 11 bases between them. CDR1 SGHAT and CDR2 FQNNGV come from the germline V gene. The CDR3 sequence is CASSLGVQGNTGELFF. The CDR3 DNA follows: TGTGCCAGCAGCTTAGGGGTCCAGGGAAACACCGGGGAGCTGTTTTTT.

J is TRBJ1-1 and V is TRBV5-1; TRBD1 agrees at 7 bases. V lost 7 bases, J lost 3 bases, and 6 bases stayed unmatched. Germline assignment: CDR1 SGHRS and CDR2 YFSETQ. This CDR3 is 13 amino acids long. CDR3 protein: CASFDRVHTEAFF. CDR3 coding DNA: TGCGCCAGCTTCGACAGGGTTCACACTGAAGCTTTCTTT.